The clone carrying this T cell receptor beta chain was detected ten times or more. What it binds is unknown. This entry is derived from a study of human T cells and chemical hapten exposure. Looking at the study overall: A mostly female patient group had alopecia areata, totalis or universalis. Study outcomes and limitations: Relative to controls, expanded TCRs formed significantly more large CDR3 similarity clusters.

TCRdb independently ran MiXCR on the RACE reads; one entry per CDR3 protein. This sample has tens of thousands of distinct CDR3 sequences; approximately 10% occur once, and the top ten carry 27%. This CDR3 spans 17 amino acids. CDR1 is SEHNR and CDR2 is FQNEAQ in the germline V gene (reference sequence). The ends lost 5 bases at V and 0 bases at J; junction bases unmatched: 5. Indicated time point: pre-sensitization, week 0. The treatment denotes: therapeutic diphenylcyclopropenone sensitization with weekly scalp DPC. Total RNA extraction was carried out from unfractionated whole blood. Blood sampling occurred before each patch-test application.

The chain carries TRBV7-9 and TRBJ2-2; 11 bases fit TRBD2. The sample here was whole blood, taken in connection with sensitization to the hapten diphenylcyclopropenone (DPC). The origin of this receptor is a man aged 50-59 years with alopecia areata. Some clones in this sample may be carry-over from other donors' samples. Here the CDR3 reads CASSPLAGGANTGELFF. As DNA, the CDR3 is TGTGCCAGCAGCCCCTTAGCGGGAGGGGCGAACACCGGGGAGCTGTTTTTT.